The clone carrying this T cell receptor (beta chain) occurred a few times. Its antigen is not identified. As the CDR3 is not closed by the conserved phenylalanine or tryptophan, this likely results from a read error. In building TCR beta libraries, iRepertoire HTBI primers were used together with Arm-PCR of CDR3 regions. One entry per CDR3 protein, called by TCRdb with MiXCR from the multiplex PCR reads. Of about 400,000 distinct CDR3 sequences listed, roughly 15% were seen once; the top ten hold around 21%. This entry belongs to a study of regulatory T cells in long-lasting Graves disease. The time point here: newly diagnosed GD, antithyroid drugs for less than 3 months. PBMC-derived RNA was used for the TCR library. Study-level findings and limits: For persistent Graves' patients, TCR diversity was lower than for newly diagnosed ones.

V was cut by 5 bases and J by 3 bases, with 20 bases left in between. This CDR3 is 17 amino acids long. Germline V CDR1 and CDR2: MNHEY, SVGEGT. The data also belong to a second study, concerning T cells in Graves' hyperthyroidism and ophthalmopathy. That report notes: When the TCR CDR3 underwent first-round RT-PCR, the HTBI primer set was used. Ophthalmopathy was distinguished from stable hyperthyroidism by 13 V-J signatures.

The gene calls are TRBV6-2 or TRBV6-3 and TRBJ2-1; weak D call: TRBD2 (6 bases). The clonotype originates from a woman aged 18-35 years with Graves disease. The material was peripheral blood mononuclear cells (PBMCs), obtained at new diagnosis, from a patient treated with antithyroid drugs. CDR3 region: CASSPEGLGGIYNEQFL. The CDR3 DNA follows: TGTGCCAGCAGTCCCGAGGGTCTTGGCGGGATCTACAATGAGCAGTTCCTC.